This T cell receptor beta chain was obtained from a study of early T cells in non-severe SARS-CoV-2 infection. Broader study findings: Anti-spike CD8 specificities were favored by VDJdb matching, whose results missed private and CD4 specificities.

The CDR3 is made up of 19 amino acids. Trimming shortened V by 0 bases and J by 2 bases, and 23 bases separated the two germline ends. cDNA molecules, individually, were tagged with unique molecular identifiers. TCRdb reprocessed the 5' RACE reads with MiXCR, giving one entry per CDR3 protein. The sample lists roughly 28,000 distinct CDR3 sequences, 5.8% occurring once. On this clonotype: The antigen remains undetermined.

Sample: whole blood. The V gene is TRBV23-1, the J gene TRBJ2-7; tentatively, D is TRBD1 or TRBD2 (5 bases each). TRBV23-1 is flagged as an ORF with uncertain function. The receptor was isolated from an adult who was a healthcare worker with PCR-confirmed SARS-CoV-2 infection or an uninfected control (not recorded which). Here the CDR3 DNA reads TGCGCCAGCAGTCAATCCAGGGAGAGAAGAAGGGGAGCAACCTACGAGCAGTACTTC. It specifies CASSQSRERRRGATYEQYF.